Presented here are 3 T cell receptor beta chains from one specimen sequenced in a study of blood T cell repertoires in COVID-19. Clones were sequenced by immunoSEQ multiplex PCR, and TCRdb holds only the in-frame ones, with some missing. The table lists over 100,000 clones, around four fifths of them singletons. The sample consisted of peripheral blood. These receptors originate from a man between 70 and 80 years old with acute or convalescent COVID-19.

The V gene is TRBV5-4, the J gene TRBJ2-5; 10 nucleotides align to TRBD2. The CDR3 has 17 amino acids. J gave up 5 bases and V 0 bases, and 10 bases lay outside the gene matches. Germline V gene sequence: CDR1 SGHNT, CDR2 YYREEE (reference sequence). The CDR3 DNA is TGTGCCAGCAGCTTGGGGCAGCGGGAGGGTTCAGGGGAGACCCAGTACTTC. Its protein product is CASSLGQREGSGETQYF.

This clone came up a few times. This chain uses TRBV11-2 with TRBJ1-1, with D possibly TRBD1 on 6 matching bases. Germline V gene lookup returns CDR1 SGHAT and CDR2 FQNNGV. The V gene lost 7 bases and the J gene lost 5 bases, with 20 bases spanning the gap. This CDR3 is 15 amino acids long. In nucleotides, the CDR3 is TGTGCCAGCACCTTGGTGGGAGGGGGAGTTACTGAAGCTTTCTTT. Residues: CASTLVGGGVTEAFF. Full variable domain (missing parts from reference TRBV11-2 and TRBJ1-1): EAGVAQSPRYKIIEKRQSVAFWCNPISGHATLYWYQQILGQGPKLLIQFQNNGVVDDSQLPKDRFSAERLKGVDSTLKIQPAKLEDSAVYLCASTLVGGGVTEAFFGQGTRLTVV.

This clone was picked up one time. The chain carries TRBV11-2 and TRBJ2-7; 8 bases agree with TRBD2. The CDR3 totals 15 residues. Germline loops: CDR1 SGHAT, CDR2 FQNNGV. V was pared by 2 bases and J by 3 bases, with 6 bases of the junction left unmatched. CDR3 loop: CASSLKAGAIYEQYF. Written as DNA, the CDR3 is TGTGCCAGCAGCTTAAAAGCGGGAGCCATCTACGAGCAGTACTTC. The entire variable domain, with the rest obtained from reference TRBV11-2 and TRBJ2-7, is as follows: EAGVAQSPRYKIIEKRQSVAFWCNPISGHATLYWYQQILGQGPKLLIQFQNNGVVDDSQLPKDRFSAERLKGVDSTLKIQPAKLEDSAVYLCASSLKAGAIYEQYFGPGTRLTVT.